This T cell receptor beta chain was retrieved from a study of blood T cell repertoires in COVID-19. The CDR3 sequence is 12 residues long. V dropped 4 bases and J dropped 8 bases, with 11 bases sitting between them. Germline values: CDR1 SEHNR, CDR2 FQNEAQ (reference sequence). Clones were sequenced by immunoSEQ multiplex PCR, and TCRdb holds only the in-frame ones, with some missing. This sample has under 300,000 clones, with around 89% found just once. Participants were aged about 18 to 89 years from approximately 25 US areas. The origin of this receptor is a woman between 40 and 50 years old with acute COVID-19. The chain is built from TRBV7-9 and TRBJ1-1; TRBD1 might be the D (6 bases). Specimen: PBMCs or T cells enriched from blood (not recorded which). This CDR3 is CASSSTGLEAFF. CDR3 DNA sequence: TGTGCCAGCAGCTCTACAGGGCTGGAAGCTTTCTTT.